The entry below describes one T cell receptor (beta chain). The data derive from a study of T cell changes during pregnancy in multiple sclerosis. Measured with immunoSEQ multiplex PCR; TCRdb has only the in-frame clones, and not every one. The sample consists of about 59,000 clones, approximately 91% of them appearing once. The sequence was obtained from a female donor with multiple sclerosis, enrolled in a pregnancy study. Sample: peripheral blood, taken in the second trimester of pregnancy.

The chain's CDR3 is CASSLSVGAGRETQYF. CDR3 coding DNA: TGCGCCAGCAGCTTGTCGGTTGGGGCAGGGCGAGAGACCCAGTACTTC. The chain joins TRBV5-1 to TRBJ2-5, with D perhaps matching TRBD1 (5 bases). This CDR3 comprises 16 residues. Germline loops: CDR1 SGHRS, CDR2 YFSETQ. V lost 1 base and J lost 4, with 17 bases in between.